This entry describes one TCR beta chain. The antigen is undetermined. The data belong to a study of read filtering for tumor transcriptome and immune sequencing. At the level of the study: Mean patient age was around 66 years, range about 45 to 85; 17 male, 11 to 15 female.

Molecular barcoded adaptors covering alpha/delta and beta/gamma chains were used on roughly 400 ng RNA. TCRdb ran MiXCR on the reads and lists one entry per CDR3 protein. Of around 550 distinct CDR3 sequences listed, under 65% are singletons. Study observations and caveats: IR-seq captured clonotypes deeper and more reliably than RNA-seq. IR-seq and RNA-seq agreed better without single-read clonotypes.

This sequence originates from a donor aged 40 or older with multiple myeloma. This table probably holds off-target reads from a library built for another chain. Sequencing used a population of CD138-negative cells sorted from bone marrow.

The CDR3 reads CASSLTSGQGSSPLHF. The CDR3 nucleotides are TGTGCCAGTAGTTTGACCTCGGGACAGGGTAGTTCACCCCTCCACTTT. The V gene is TRBV19, the J gene TRBJ1-6; 9 bases map to TRBD1. Germline V gene data show CDR1 as LNHDA and CDR2 as SQIVND (reference sequence). The CDR3 runs 16 residues. Trimming took 5 bases from V and 9 from J; bases not matched to a gene: 11.